This T cell receptor (beta chain) was found in a study of cytomegalovirus exposure and HLA in healthy donors. Looked up from germline, CDR1 is SQVTM and CDR2 is ANQGSEA. The CDR3 is made up of 16 amino acids. The V segment lost 1 base and the J segment 8 bases; nucleotides outside the gene matches: 8. Donors likely had unrecorded immune exposures despite being nominally healthy when sampled. To note about this clone: Its specificity is unknown.

Study results and limitations: Per published accounts, TCR beta sequences correctly predicted the HLA-A and HLA-B alleles of most subjects.

60 Vbeta and 13 Jbeta primers were used in PCR. Using immunoSEQ multiplex PCR, the repertoire was profiled, and TCRdb retains in-frame clones only, with some absent. The sample lists some 69,000 clones, more than 60% occurring once. Sequenced sample: PBMCs. The chain has TRBV29-1 and TRBJ2-1; 13 bases are shared with TRBD2. The receptor was derived from a woman aged 25 to 39 in good health and CMV-seronegative. Here the CDR3 reads CSVEGILAGGVDEQFF. CDR3 DNA sequence: TGCAGCGTTGAAGGGATACTAGCGGGAGGGGTAGATGAGCAGTTCTTC.